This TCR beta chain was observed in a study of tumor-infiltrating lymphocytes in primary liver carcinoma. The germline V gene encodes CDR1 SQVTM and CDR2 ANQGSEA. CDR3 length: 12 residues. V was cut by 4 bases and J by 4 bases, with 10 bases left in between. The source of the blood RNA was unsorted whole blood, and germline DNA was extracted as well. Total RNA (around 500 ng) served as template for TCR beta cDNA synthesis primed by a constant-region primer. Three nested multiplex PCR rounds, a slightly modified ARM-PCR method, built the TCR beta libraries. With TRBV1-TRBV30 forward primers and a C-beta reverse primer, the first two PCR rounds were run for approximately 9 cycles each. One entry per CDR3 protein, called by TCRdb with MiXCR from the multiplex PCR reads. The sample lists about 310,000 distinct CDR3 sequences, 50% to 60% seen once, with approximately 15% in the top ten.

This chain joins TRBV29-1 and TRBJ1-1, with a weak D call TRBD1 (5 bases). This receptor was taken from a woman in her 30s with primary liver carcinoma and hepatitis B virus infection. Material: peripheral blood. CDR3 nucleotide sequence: TGCAGCGTTGGCGGGGGGGGCACTGAAGCTTTCTTT. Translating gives CSVGGGGTEAFF.